This T cell receptor (beta chain) stems from a study of T cells after yellow fever vaccination. UMIs and a universal primer site were added when TCR cDNA was made by 5'RACE template switching. A single record per CDR3 protein comes from TCRdb applying MiXCR to the 5' RACE reads. The data show hundreds of thousands of distinct CDR3 sequences, over 15% seen once. V was cut by 0 bases and J by 3 bases, with 11 bases left in between. This CDR3 region has 15 residues. Germline CDR1 is LGHNA and CDR2 is YNFKEQ. This clonotype was seen only once. The sequence was collected from a man aged 18 to 30 who received the YFV17D yellow fever vaccine. The chain employs TRBV4-2 and TRBJ1-1, with D perhaps matching TRBD1 (5 bases). This specimen was PBMCs, taken before the yellow fever booster vaccination. CDR3 DNA: TGTGCCAGCAGCCAAGATGCCGGGGCGGACACTGAAGCTTTCTTT. Translation gives CASSQDAGADTEAFF.